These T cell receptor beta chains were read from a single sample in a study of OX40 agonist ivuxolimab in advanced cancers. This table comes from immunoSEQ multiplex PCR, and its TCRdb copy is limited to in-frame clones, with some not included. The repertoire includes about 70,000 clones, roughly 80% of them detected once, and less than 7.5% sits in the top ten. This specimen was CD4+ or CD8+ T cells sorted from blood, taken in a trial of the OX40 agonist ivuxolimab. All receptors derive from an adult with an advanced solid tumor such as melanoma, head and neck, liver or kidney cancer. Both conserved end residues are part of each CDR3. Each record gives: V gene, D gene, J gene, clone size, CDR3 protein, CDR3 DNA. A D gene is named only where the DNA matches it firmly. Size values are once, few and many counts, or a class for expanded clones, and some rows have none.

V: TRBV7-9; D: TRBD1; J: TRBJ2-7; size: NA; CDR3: CASSFLGQGHEQYF; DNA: TGTGCCAGCAGCTTCCTAGGACAGGGCCACGAGCAGTACTTC
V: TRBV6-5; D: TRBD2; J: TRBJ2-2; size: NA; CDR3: CASSRLASGELFF; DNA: TGTGCCAGCAGTCGACTAGCCTCCGGGGAGCTGTTTTTT
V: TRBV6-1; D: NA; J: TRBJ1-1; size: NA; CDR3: CASSEAVNTEAFF; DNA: TGTGCCAGCAGTGAAGCAGTGAACACTGAAGCTTTCTTT
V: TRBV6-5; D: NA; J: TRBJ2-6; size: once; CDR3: CASSRHISGANVLTF; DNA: TGTGCCAGCAGTAGACATATCTCTGGGGCCAACGTCCTGACTTTC
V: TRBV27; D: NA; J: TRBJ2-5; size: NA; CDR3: CASSLSRQRGETQYF; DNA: TGTGCCAGCAGTTTATCAAGGCAAAGAGGGGAGACCCAGTACTTC
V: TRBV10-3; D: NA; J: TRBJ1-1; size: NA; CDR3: CAIAVEVNTEAFF; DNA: TGTGCCATCGCGGTGGAGGTGAACACTGAAGCTTTCTTT
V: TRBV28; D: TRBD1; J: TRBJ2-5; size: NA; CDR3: CASRDLRGQLEETQYF; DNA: TGTGCCAGCAGGGACCTCAGGGGGCAGTTGGAAGAGACCCAGTACTTC
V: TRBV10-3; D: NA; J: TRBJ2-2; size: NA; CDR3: CAIMDGGNTGELFF; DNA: TGTGCCATCATGGACGGGGGGAACACCGGGGAGCTGTTTTTT
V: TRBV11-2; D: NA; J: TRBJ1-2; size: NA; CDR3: CASSPQAGFSYGYTF; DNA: TGTGCCAGCAGCCCCCAAGCGGGTTTTTCATATGGCTACACCTTC
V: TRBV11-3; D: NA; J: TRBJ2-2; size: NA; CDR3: CASSTRGSGELFF; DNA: TGTGCCAGCAGCACAAGGGGTTCCGGGGAGCTGTTTTTT
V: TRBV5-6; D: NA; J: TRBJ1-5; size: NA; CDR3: CASSSAREGDQPQHF; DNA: TGTGCCAGCAGCTCGGCCAGGGAAGGGGATCAGCCCCAGCATTTT
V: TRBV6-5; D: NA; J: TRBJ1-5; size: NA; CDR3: CASSYGGYSNQPQHF; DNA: TGTGCCAGCAGTTACGGTGGATATAGCAATCAGCCCCAGCATTTT
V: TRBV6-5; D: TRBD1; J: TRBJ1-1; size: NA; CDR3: CASSNHRQGRTEAFF; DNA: TGTGCCAGCAGTAACCACAGACAGGGACGGACTGAAGCTTTCTTT
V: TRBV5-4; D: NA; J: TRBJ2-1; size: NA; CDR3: CASSLGASASYNEQFF; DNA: TGTGCCAGCAGCTTGGGAGCTAGCGCCTCCTACAATGAGCAGTTCTTC
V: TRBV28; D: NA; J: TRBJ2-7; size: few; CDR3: CATSQGGFGSEQYF; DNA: TGTGCCACGAGTCAGGGGGGTTTTGGGTCCGAGCAGTACTTC
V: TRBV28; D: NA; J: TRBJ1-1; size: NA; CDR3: CASSSGPDTAFF; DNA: TGTGCCAGCAGTTCGGGGCCTGACACGGCTTTCTTT
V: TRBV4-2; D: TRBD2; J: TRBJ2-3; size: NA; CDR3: CASSQSGGTDTQYF; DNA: TGTGCCAGCAGCCAAAGCGGGGGAACAGATACGCAGTATTTT
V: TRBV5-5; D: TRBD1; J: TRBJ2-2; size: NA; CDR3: CASSLDDRGRGTGELFF; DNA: TGTGCCAGCAGCTTGGACGACAGGGGGCGCGGCACCGGGGAGCTGTTTTTT
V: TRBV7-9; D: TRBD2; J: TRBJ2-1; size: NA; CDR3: CASSLTSGGARNEQFF; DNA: TGTGCCAGCAGCTTAACTAGCGGGGGGGCCAGGAATGAGCAGTTCTTC
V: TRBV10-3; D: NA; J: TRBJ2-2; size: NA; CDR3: CAIRSDRTNTGELFF; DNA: TGTGCCATCAGATCGGACAGAACGAACACCGGGGAGCTGTTTTTT
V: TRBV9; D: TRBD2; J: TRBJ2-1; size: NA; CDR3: CASSTRTSGNEQFF; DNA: TGTGCCAGCAGCACACGGACTAGCGGGAATGAGCAGTTCTTC
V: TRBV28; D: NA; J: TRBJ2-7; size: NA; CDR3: CATGSDYEQYF; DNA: TGTGCTACAGGGTCGGACTACGAGCAGTACTTC
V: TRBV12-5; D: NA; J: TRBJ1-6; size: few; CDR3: CASGFGTFALHF; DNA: TGTGCTAGTGGTTTCGGGACTTTTGCCCTCCACTTT
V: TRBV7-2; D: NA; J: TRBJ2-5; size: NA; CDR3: CASSPGRAQETQYF; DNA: TGTGCCAGCAGCCCCGGCAGGGCCCAAGAGACCCAGTACTTC
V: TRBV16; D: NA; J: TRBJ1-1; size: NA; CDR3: CASSQSALNTEAFF; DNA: TGTGCCAGCAGCCAATCGGCGCTGAACACTGAAGCTTTCTTT
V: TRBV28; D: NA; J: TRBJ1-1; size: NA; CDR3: CASLMQTNTEAFF; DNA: TGTGCCAGTCTGATGCAGACCAACACTGAAGCTTTCTTT
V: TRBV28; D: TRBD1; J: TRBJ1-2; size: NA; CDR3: CASRVPQGAYGYTF; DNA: TGTGCCAGCAGAGTCCCGCAGGGGGCTTATGGCTACACCTTC